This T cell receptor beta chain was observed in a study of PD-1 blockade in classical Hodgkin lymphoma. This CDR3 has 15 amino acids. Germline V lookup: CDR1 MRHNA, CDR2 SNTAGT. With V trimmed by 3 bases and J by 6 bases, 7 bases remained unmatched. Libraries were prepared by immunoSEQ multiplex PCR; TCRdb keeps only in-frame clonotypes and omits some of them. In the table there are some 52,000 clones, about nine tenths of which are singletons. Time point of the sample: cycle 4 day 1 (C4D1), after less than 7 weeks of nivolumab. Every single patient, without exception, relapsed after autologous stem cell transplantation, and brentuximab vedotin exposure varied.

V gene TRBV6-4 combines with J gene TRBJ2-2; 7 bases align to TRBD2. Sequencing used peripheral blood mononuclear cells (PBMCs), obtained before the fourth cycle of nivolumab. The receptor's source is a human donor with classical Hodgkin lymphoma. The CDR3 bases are TGTGCCAGCAGTGAGAGAGCGGGGTCGTCCGGGGAGCTGTTTTTT. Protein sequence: CASSERAGSSGELFF.